A selection of T cell receptor beta chains follows, all from one sample in a study of blood T cell repertoires in COVID-19. Profiling relied on immunoSEQ multiplex PCR, and the TCRdb table lists in-frame clones only, not all of them. The profile shows 190,000 or so clones, 85% to 90% of them singletons. Material for sequencing was peripheral blood. The receptor source for this set is a woman aged 70-85 years with acute or convalescent COVID-19. The CDR3 runs from the conserved cysteine through the conserved F or W. Each record gives: CDR3 DNA, CDR3 protein, V gene, J gene, CDR3 length, D gene, clone size. D genes are given only for firm matches. Size is omitted from some rows. Given values are once, few, many or a class for expanded clones.

TGTGCCAGCAGCTCCGGGGGGGGAAGCACAGATACGCAGTATTTT	CASSSGGGSTDTQYF	TRBV9	TRBJ2-3	15	TRBD2	.
TGTGCCAGCAGCAACTCGATGGGGCTAAAAGCGGGGTCAACTAATGAAAAACTGTTTTTT	CASSNSMGLKAGSTNEKLFF	TRBV21-1	TRBJ1-4	20	.	once
TGTGCCAGCAGCTTATCGGACAGATATCAGCCCCAGCATTTT	CASSLSDRYQPQHF	TRBV11-2	TRBJ1-5	14	.	.
TGTGCCAGCTCATCCGGACAGGGGGCCTACTCCGCGCAGTATTTT	CASSSGQGAYSAQYF	TRBV18	TRBJ2-3	15	TRBD1	.
TGTGCCAGCAGCCAAGATGGTAACAGGGATAGTGAAGCTTTCTTT	CASSQDGNRDSEAFF	TRBV4-2	TRBJ1-1	15	.	.
TGCGCCAGCAGCTTAGGGAGGGGCTCCTACGAGCAGTACTTC	CASSLGRGSYEQYF	TRBV5-1	TRBJ2-7	14	TRBD2	.
TGTGCCAGCAGTTTTTCAGCCGGTGGCGGGACCGGGGAGCTGTTTTTT	CASSFSAGGGTGELFF	TRBV6-2/TRBV6-3	TRBJ2-2	16	.	.
TGCGCCAGCAGCGAGAGTTCGAATGAGCAGTTCTTC	CASSESSNEQFF	TRBV5-1	TRBJ2-1	12	.	.
TGCGGGGGGGGAGAGAACACTGAAGCTTTCTTT	CGGGENTEAFF	TRBV29-1	TRBJ1-1	11	.	.
TGTGCCACCAGTGACCCAGGACAGGGGGGGACCCAGTACTTC	CATSDPGQGGTQYF	TRBV24-1	TRBJ2-5	14	TRBD1	.
TGTGCCAGTAGTTCCGCGGACTTGGGTGGCTACACCTTC	CASSSADLGGYTF	TRBV19	TRBJ1-2	13	.	.
TGTGCCAGCAGCTCCGACAGCACCGGGGAGCTGTTTTTT	CASSSDSTGELFF	TRBV13	TRBJ2-2	13	.	.
TGTGCCAGCAGCTCCACAGGGGCGAGCACAGATACGCAGTATTTT	CASSSTGASTDTQYF	TRBV7-2	TRBJ2-3	15	TRBD1	.
TGTGCCAGTAGTGCAACATCCGGGACAGGCAACCCGTTGCCCCAGCATTTT	CASSATSGTGNPLPQHF	TRBV19	TRBJ1-5	17	TRBD1	.
TGTGCCAGCGGATTAGCGGGGCGCGGAGATACGCAGTATTTT	CASGLAGRGDTQYF	TRBV25-1	TRBJ2-3	14	TRBD2	.
TGTGCCAGCAATCTTAGCGGGAGGGGGCAGTTCTTC	CASNLSGRGQFF	TRBV12-3/TRBV12-4	TRBJ2-1	12	TRBD2	.
TGTGCCAGCAGCAACAGGGTACGGGCAGGCAATGAGCAGTTCTTC	CASSNRVRAGNEQFF	TRBV3-1/TRBV3-2	TRBJ2-1	15	.	.
TGTGCCAGCAGCTTAAGGGGTAGCAGGCAGGAGCAGTACTTC	CASSLRGSRQEQYF	TRBV7-9	TRBJ2-7	14	.	.
TGCGCCAGCAGGCCGTCGGGGTGGACCGGGGAGCTGTTTTTT	CASRPSGWTGELFF	TRBV5-1	TRBJ2-2	14	.	.
TGTGCCAGCAGCTTTGATGGGGGGGCATCCTACAATGAGCAGTTCTTC	CASSFDGGASYNEQFF	TRBV5-4	TRBJ2-1	16	.	.
TGCGCCAGCAGGGCCTTGAACACCGGGGAGCTGTTTTTT	CASRALNTGELFF	TRBV5-1	TRBJ2-2	13	.	.
TGTGCCAGCAGCTTTTTACTAGCGGGACCCGGGGAGCTGTTTTTT	CASSFLLAGPGELFF	TRBV7-2	TRBJ2-2	15	TRBD2	.
TGTGCCAGTAGTTCGGGGTGGACAGATACGCAGTATTTT	CASSSGWTDTQYF	TRBV19	TRBJ2-3	13	.	.
TGTGCCAGCAGGGACCTGACAGGGGATTCTTCACCCCTCCACTTT	CASRDLTGDSSPLHF	TRBV28	TRBJ1-6	15	TRBD1	.
TGTGCCAGCAGCTTACAGACCGGGGAGCTGTTTTTT	CASSLQTGELFF	TRBV11-2	TRBJ2-2	12	.	.
TGCGCCAGCAGTGTCAGCCGGGGGAAAACCGGGGAGCTGTTTTTT	CASSVSRGKTGELFF	TRBV10-1	TRBJ2-2	15	.	.
TGTGCCAGCAGTTTATCCGCGGGAGGGCCGAGTGAGCAGTTCTTC	CASSLSAGGPSEQFF	TRBV28	TRBJ2-1	15	TRBD2	.
TGCGCCAGCAGCTTGCGCGGGAACGACCAAGAGACCCAGTACTTC	CASSLRGNDQETQYF	TRBV5-1	TRBJ2-5	15	.	.